These 4 T cell receptor beta chains originate from one sample sequenced in a study of cytomegalovirus exposure and HLA in healthy donors. 13 Jbeta primers and 60 Vbeta primers were used for the PCR. Repertoires were generated with immunoSEQ multiplex PCR, while TCRdb's copy carries only in-frame clones and drops some. The table shows about 130,000 clones, with approximately 80% occurring only once. The sample was PBMCs. The receptors stem from a male donor in good health and CMV-seronegative.

This chain connects TRBV13 to TRBJ2-1, with TRBD2 matching 12 bases. J was trimmed by 10 bases and V by 4 bases; bases with no gene match: 17. The CDR3 contains 18 residues. Germline CDR1 PRHDT, CDR2 FYEKMQ (reference sequence). The CDR3 DNA reads as TGTGCCAGCAGCTCCCTAGCCACGCCGGGACTAGCGGGCCCAGAGCAGTTCTTC. This gives the protein CASSSLATPGLAGPEQFF.

The CDR3 DNA is TGTGCCAGCAGCTTAGGGACAGGGGGCTGGGGGGTAAAGACCCAGTACTTC. This codes for CASSLGTGGWGVKTQYF. V gene TRBV7-2 combines with J gene TRBJ2-5; TRBD1 matches at 11 bases. The CDR3 contains 17 residues. V shed 1 base, J shed 6 bases, and the junction held 10 bases outside the gene matches. CDR1 and CDR2 (germline): SGHTA, FQGNSA. The variable domain in full, completed from reference TRBV7-2 and TRBJ2-5, reads GAGVSQSPSNKVTEKGKDVELRCDPISGHTALYWYRQSLGQGLEFLIYFQGNSAPDKSGLPSDRFSAERTGGSVSTLTIQRTQQEDSAVYLCASSLGTGGWGVKTQYFGPGTRLLVL.

The rearrangement links TRBV19 to TRBJ2-7, with D perhaps matching TRBD1 (5 bases). The CDR3 extends over 15 amino acids. V was shortened by 6 bases and J by 0 bases, with 15 bases between the two germline ends. Germline CDR1 is LNHDA and CDR2 is SQIVND (reference sequence). Here the CDR3 DNA reads TGTGCCAGTAGCCAACAACAGGAGATCTCCTACGAGCAGTACTTC. Its translation: CASSQQQEISYEQYF.

The rearrangement links TRBV19 to TRBJ1-2; D is perhaps TRBD1 (5 bases). CDR1 and CDR2 (germline): LNHDA, SQIVND (reference sequence). CDR3 length: 14 residues. Deletions cut 2 bases from V and 2 bases from J, with 9 bases between. The CDR3 region is CASSIFAGNYGYTF. In DNA, the CDR3 is TGTGCCAGTAGTATATTTGCAGGGAACTATGGCTACACCTTC.